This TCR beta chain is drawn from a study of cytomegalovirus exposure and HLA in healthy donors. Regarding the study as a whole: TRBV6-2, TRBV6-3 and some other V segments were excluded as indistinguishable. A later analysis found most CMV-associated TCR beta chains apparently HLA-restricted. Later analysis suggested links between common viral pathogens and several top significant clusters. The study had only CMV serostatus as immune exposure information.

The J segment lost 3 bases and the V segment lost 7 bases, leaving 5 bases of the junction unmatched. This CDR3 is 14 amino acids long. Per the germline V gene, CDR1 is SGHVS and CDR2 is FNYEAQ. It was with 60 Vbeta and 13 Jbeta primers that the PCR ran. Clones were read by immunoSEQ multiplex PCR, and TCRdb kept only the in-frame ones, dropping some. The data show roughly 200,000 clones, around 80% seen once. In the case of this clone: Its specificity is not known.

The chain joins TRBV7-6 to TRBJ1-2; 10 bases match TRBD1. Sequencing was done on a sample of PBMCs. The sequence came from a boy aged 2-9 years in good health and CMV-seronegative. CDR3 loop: CASTPGQGYYGYTF. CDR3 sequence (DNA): TGTGCCAGCACCCCGGGACAGGGGTACTATGGCTACACCTTC.